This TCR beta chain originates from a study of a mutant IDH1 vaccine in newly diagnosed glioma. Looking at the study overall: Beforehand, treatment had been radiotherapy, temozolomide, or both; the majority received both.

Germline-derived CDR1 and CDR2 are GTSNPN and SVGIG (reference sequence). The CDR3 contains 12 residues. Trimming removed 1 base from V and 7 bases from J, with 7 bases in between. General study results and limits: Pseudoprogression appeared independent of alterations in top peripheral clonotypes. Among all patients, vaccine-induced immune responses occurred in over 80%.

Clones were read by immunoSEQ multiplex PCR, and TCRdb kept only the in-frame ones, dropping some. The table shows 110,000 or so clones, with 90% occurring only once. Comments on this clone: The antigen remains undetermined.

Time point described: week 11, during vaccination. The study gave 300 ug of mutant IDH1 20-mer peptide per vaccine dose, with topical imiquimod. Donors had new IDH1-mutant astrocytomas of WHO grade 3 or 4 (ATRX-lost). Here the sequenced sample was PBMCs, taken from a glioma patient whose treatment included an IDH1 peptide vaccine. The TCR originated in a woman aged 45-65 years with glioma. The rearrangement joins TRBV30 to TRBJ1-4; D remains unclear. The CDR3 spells CAWSALREKLFF. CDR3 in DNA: TGTGCCTGGAGTGCTCTCCGTGAAAAACTGTTTTTT.